Below are 10 T cell receptor beta chains sequenced from a single sample in a study of tumor and adjacent non-tumor tissue in lung cancer. No cell sorting was done before RNA was extracted from the tissue. The library came from three nested PCR rounds adapted from ARM-PCR protocols. TCRdb re-called the multiplex PCR reads through MiXCR, storing one row per CDR3 protein. This sample has fewer than 85,000 distinct CDR3 sequences; about three quarters occur once, and the top ten carry about an eighth. The specimen sequenced was lung tumor tissue. The receptors come from a woman aged 45-59 years with non-small cell lung cancer.

As to this clonotype: Because the CDR3 is missing its conserved closing phenylalanine or tryptophan, this is likely a read error. The chain links TRBV10-2 to TRBJ2-1, with 8 bases fitting TRBD2. The ends lost 6 bases at V and 7 bases at J; junction bases unmatched: 11. Germline CDR1 WSHSY, CDR2 SAAADI. The CDR3 spans 15 residues. The CDR3 DNA sequence: TGCGCCAGCAGCAAGGGACTAGTAGGACAGAATGAGCAGTTCTTA. Translating it yields CASSKGLVGQNEQFL.

To note about this clonotype: No conserved phenylalanine or tryptophan is present at the end of the CDR3, so a read error is the likely explanation. It is unclear where the CDR3 begins or ends on the DNA, so no DNA is shown, and the CDR3 is as TCRdb lists it. This sequence joins TRBV29-1 and TRBJ2-3. Ends included, the CDR3 has 10 residues. CDR1 is SQVTM and CDR2 is ANQGSEA in the germline V gene. This CDR3 reads CSVVQYTHYL.

This clonotype occurred once. V gene TRBV29-1 combines with J gene TRBJ2-5; no clear D. The CDR3 is 13 amino acids. Trimming shortened V by 5 bases and J by 1 base, and 11 bases separated the two germline ends. Germline-derived CDR1 and CDR2 are SQVTM and ANQGSEA. The CDR3 is CSVLVGCQETQYF. The CDR3 region has the DNA TGCAGCGTTTTGGTGGGGTGCCAAGAGACCCAGTACTTC.

On this clonotype itself: A junction end diverges from the germline sequence, so it may reflect a read error. The J gene is TRBJ2-7, the V gene TRBV5-5, with TRBD1 identical over 10 bases. The germline V gene encodes CDR1 SGHKS and CDR2 YYEKEE (reference sequence). The CDR3 extends over 14 amino acids. CDR3 protein: CDSSYGTGVYEQCF. The CDR3 DNA follows: TGTGACAGCAGCTACGGGACAGGGGTCTACGAGCAGTGCTTC.

This clonotype was recorded only once. The junction and the germline gene differ at one end; a read error may be behind it. V is TRBV4-1 and J is TRBJ2-7; D ambiguous. Germline V gene data show CDR1 as MGHRA and CDR2 as YSYEKL. There are 15 residues in the CDR3. CDR3 sequence reads: CASSQWFSRLDEQYF. The CDR3 nucleotides are TGCGCCAGCAGCCAATGGTTCTCTCGCCTCGACGAGCAATACTTC.

As for this clonotype: A read error may produce the germline difference seen at one junction end. V gene TRBV11-2 combines with J gene TRBJ1-2; TRBD1 might be the D (6 bases). CDR3 length: 13 residues. CDR1 SGHAT and CDR2 FQNNGV come from the germline V gene. The CDR3 region has the DNA TGTGCCAGCAGCCTCAGAGTGGGGGGCGGCTACATCTTC. It is translated as CASSLRVGGGYIF.

Only one count was recorded for this clonotype. The junction departs from the called germline gene at one end, perhaps through a read error. The chain couples TRBV14 to TRBJ1-5, with TRBD1 as a possible D gene (5 bases). This CDR3 contains 13 residues. Germline CDR1 is SGHDN and CDR2 is FVKESK. The CDR3: CASSVDSHQPQYF. In DNA, the CDR3 is TGTGCCAGCAGCGTCGACAGCCATCAGCCCCAGTATTTC.

A note on this clonotype: Relative to the germline gene, one junction end is altered; a read error may explain this. The rearrangement joins TRBV4-2 to TRBJ2-7; D gene unclear. The CDR3 spans 16 residues. Germline V lookup: CDR1 LGHNA, CDR2 YNFKEQ. CDR3 sequence: CASSQDRTFNSYEKYF. The CDR3 DNA sequence: TGTGCCAGCAGCCAAGATAGGACCTTCAACTCCTACGAGAAGTACTTC.

Many counts were recorded for this clonotype. The J gene is TRBJ2-5, the V gene TRBV28, with D hard to call. CDR3 size: 18 residues. Germline V gene lookup returns CDR1 MDHEN and CDR2 SYDVKM. V was shortened by 8 bases and J by 5 bases, with 30 bases between the two germline ends. The CDR3: CASQTVRQAGLVDETQYF. The DNA of the CDR3 is TGTGCCAGCCAAACCGTAAGACAAGCTGGGTTGGTCGATGAGACCCAGTACTTC.

About this clonotype: This is likely a read error, given that the CDR3 carries no conserved phenylalanine or tryptophan at its end. It is unclear where the CDR3 begins or ends on the DNA, so no DNA is shown, and the CDR3 is as TCRdb lists it. This chain links TRBV28 with TRBJ2-1; the table's D call, TRBD1, was not checked against the DNA. The CDR3 is 17 residues long, counting both termini. In germline, CDR1 is MDHEN, CDR2 SYDVKM. The CDR3 spells CASSPSQGAPGLNEQLV.